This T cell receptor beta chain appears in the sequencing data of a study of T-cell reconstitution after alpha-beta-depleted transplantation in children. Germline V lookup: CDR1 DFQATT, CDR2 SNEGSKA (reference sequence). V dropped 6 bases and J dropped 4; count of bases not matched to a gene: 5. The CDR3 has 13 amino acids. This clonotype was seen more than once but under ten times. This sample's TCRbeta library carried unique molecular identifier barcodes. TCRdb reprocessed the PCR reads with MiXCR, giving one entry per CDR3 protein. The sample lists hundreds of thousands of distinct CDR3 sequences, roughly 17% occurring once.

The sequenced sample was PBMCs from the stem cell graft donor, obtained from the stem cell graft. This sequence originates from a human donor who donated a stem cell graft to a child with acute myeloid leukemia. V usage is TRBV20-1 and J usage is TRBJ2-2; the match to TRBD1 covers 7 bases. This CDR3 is CSAVDRVTGELFF. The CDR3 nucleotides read TGCAGTGCAGTAGACAGGGTCACCGGGGAGCTGTTTTTT.